Presented here are 30 T cell receptor beta chains from one specimen sequenced in a study of blood T cells in healthy people across ages. A second PCR of about 6 to 11 cycles used a sample-barcoded 5' primer and a J-beta primer mix. One entry per CDR3 protein, called by TCRdb with MiXCR from the 5' RACE reads. The table records 850,000 to 1,300,000 distinct CDR3 sequences, over 35% of them present only once. Sequenced sample: blood. Every receptor here comes from a woman aged 60-70 years in good health.

This clonotype was observed a few times. The chain uses TRBV5-5 and TRBJ2-7, with 9 bases identical to TRBD1. Per germline, CDR1 SGHKS and CDR2 YYEKEE (reference sequence). Losses at the gene ends were 1 base for V and 6 bases for J; bases not matched to a gene: 8. There are 15 residues in the CDR3. This CDR3 is CASSLRQGVFGEQYF. For the CDR3, the DNA is TGTGCCAGCAGCTTGAGACAGGGGGTTTTTGGCGAGCAGTACTTC. Looking up the rest from reference TRBV5-5 and TRBJ2-7 gives the full variable domain: DAGVTQSPTHLIKTRGQQVTLRCSPISGHKSVSWYQQVLGQGPQFIFQYYEKEERGRGNFPDRFSARQFPNYSSELNVNALLLGDSALYLCASSLRQGVFGEQYFGPGTRLTVT.

This clonotype was detected many times. The chain uses TRBV4-2 and TRBJ1-2; D not resolved. Germline-derived CDR1 and CDR2 are LGHNA and YNFKEQ. The CDR3 totals 14 residues. V lost 0 bases and J lost 8, with 13 bases in between. The CDR3 DNA follows: TGTGCCAGCAGCCAAGAAGCCACAGACGGGGGCTACACCTTC. Amino acid sequence: CASSQEATDGGYTF.

This clonotype was counted ten times or more. V gene TRBV20-1 combines with J gene TRBJ2-5; 7 nucleotides align to TRBD1. CDR1 is DFQATT and CDR2 is SNEGSKA in the germline V gene (reference sequence). V lost 5 bases and J lost 4; bases outside the gene matches: 4. This CDR3 is built from 12 residues. The chain's CDR3 is CSAGTARETQYF. The CDR3 DNA reads TGCAGTGCTGGGACAGCAAGAGAGACCCAGTACTTC.

V usage is TRBV6-2 or TRBV6-3 and J usage is TRBJ2-1; D unclear. The CDR3 length is 12 residues. Trimming removed 7 bases from V and 8 bases from J, with 12 bases in between. The germline gives CDR1 MNHEY, CDR2 SVGEGT. The CDR3 spells CASTPGIDEQFF. The CDR3 DNA sequence: TGTGCCAGCACCCCTGGTATCGATGAGCAGTTCTTC.

In this sample, this clonotype turned up once. The J gene is TRBJ2-5, the V gene TRBV18; either TRBD1 or TRBD2 may supply D (5 bases each). The J call may be wrong; the DNA end is better matched by TRBJ2-7. In germline, CDR1 is KGHSH, CDR2 LQKENI. CDR3 size: 15 residues. The CDR3 DNA follows: TGTGCCAGCTCACCACGGGGGAGATCCCCCTGCGAGCAGTACTTC. Translation: CASSPRGRSPCEQYF.

The chain employs TRBV4-1 and TRBJ2-1, with TRBD2 identical over 8 bases. The germline gives CDR1 MGHRA, CDR2 YSYEKL. With V trimmed by 4 bases and J by 8 bases, 10 bases remained unmatched. The CDR3 length is 15 residues. CDR3 sequence reads: CASSPIPGGAHEQFF. The DNA for the CDR3 is TGCGCCAGCAGCCCCATCCCGGGGGGGGCTCATGAGCAGTTCTTC.

The chain uses TRBV6-5 and TRBJ2-1, with TRBD2 matching over 7 bases. Germline V gives CDR1 MNHEY, CDR2 SVGAGI. After removal of 6 bases from V and 4 bases from J, the junction contained 6 bases not matched to a gene. The CDR3 length is 14 residues. CDR3 sequence (DNA): TGTGCCAGCAGGCCCGCTAGCGGTTACAATGAGCAGTTCTTC. It encodes CASRPASGYNEQFF.

This clonotype has only a few counts. The chain links TRBV20-1 to TRBJ2-3; 11 bases map to TRBD2. Losses at the gene ends were 6 bases for V and 4 bases for J; bases not matched to a gene: 9. The CDR3 contains 15 residues. CDR1 and CDR2 (germline): DFQATT, SNEGSKA (reference sequence). CDR3 sequence (DNA): TGCAGTGCAAAAACTAGCGGGAGAGCACCAGATACGCAGTATTTT. It is translated as CSAKTSGRAPDTQYF.

The chain recombines TRBV7-9 with TRBJ2-5; possibly TRBD1 for D (5 bases). The CDR3 totals 14 residues. CDR1 is SEHNR, CDR2 FQNEAQ, per germline (reference sequence). The V end lost 3 bases, the J end lost 2 bases, and 10 bases lay between the germline ends. Written as DNA, the CDR3 is TGTGCCAGCAGCTTTGACAGCGATCAAGAGACCCAGTACTTC. Residues: CASSFDSDQETQYF.

V and J are TRBV6-2 or TRBV6-3 and TRBJ2-1; TRBD2 is a possible D gene (5 bases). V lost 9 bases to trimming and J lost 7 bases, with 16 bases between them. CDR1 and CDR2 (germline): MNHEY, SVGEGT. The CDR3 has 13 amino acids. CDR3 protein: CASLSGIRNEQFF. The CDR3 region has the DNA TGTGCCAGTCTATCGGGAATTCGAAATGAGCAGTTCTTC.

The chain has TRBV5-6 and TRBJ2-3; 7 positions agree with TRBD1. V shed 4 bases and J 2 bases; nucleotides not matched to a gene: 19. The CDR3 length is 19 residues. Germline V CDR1 and CDR2: SGHDT, YYEEEE. Here the CDR3 reads CASSRRGPGKPSFTDTQYF. Written as DNA, the CDR3 is TGTGCCAGCAGCCGAAGGGGGCCAGGGAAGCCTTCTTTCACAGATACGCAGTATTTT.

Only a few counts were recorded for this clonotype. V and J are TRBV20-1 and TRBJ2-5; no clear D gene. The CDR3 consists of 14 residues. Looked up from germline, CDR1 is DFQATT and CDR2 is SNEGSKA (reference sequence). V gave up 0 bases and J gave up 5 bases, with 13 bases separating them. CDR3 amino acids: CSARDFSLVETQYF. CDR3 bases: TGCAGTGCTAGAGATTTCTCCCTGGTGGAGACCCAGTACTTC.

The chain combines TRBV18 with TRBJ2-2; D is ambiguous. The V end was cut by 3 bases, the J end by 6 bases, with 8 bases between. The CDR3 runs to 13 residues. Germline V gives CDR1 KGHSH, CDR2 LQKENI. The CDR3 DNA sequence: TGTGCCAGCTCACCCTTGGACGCCGGGGAGCTGTTTTTT. Protein sequence: CASSPLDAGELFF. Complete variable domain (other parts from reference TRBV18 and TRBJ2-2): NAGVMQNPRHLVRRRGQEARLRCSPMKGHSHVYWYRQLPEEGLKFMVYLQKENIIDESGMPKERFSAEFPKEGPSILRIQQVVRGDSAAYFCASSPLDAGELFFGEGSRLTVL.

This clonotype came up a few times. V is TRBV7-2 and J is TRBJ2-1; D is undetermined. Germline CDR1 SGHTA, CDR2 FQGNSA. Trimming stripped 2 bases from V and 0 bases from J, with 11 bases between. There are 16 residues in the CDR3. The CDR3 nucleotides are TGTGCCAGCAGCTTACAAGGCTGGGGCTCCTACAATGAGCAGTTCTTC. Encoded protein: CASSLQGWGSYNEQFF.

Ten or more counts support this clonotype. V is TRBV12-3 or TRBV12-4 and J is TRBJ1-1; D remains unclear. V gave up 3 bases and J gave up 7 bases, with 6 bases separating them. The CDR3 runs to 11 residues. Here the CDR3 reads CASSLEGEAFF. CDR3 in DNA: TGTGCCAGCAGTTTGGAAGGTGAAGCTTTCTTT.

The rearrangement links TRBV7-2 to TRBJ1-2, with TRBD1 as a possible D gene (6 bases). The germline CDR1 and CDR2 sequences are SGHTA and FQGNSA. V lost 5 bases to trimming and J lost 4 bases, with 17 bases between them. The CDR3 covers 15 residues. The CDR3 loop is CASSMNRASGYGYTF. CDR3 coding DNA: TGTGCCAGCAGCATGAACAGGGCTTCTGGCTATGGCTACACCTTC. Full variable domain (outside the CDR3, taken from reference TRBV7-2 and TRBJ1-2): GAGVSQSPSNKVTEKGKDVELRCDPISGHTALYWYRQSLGQGLEFLIYFQGNSAPDKSGLPSDRFSAERTGGSVSTLTIQRTQQEDSAVYLCASSMNRASGYGYTFGSGTRLTVV.

The chain joins TRBV9 to TRBJ2-5, with 11 bases matching TRBD2. The V segment lost 9 bases and the J segment 11 bases; nucleotides outside the gene matches: 30. Germline V gene lookup returns CDR1 SGDLS and CDR2 YYNGEE. The CDR3 runs 19 residues. The CDR3 coding sequence is TGTGCCAACAGAAGGGGGACTAGCGGAGACGAAGGGTGGTACAATGAGCAGTACTTC. Encoded protein: CANRRGTSGDEGWYNEQYF.

The chain combines TRBV29-1 with TRBJ2-7, with 8 bases matching TRBD2. Germline assignment: CDR1 SQVTM and CDR2 ANQGSEA. The CDR3 sequence is 13 residues long. CDR3 DNA: TGCAACACTCGGGAGGGGAATGGCAATGAGCAGTACTTC. It codes for CNTREGNGNEQYF.

The J gene is TRBJ2-7, the V gene TRBV15; 13 positions agree with TRBD2. The assigned J gene may be wrong: the sequence end matches TRBJ2-5 better. The germline V gene has CDR1 LNHNV and CDR2 YYDKDF (reference sequence). The CDR3 consists of 16 residues. This chain's CDR3 is CATSRERTSGSETQYF. CDR3 bases: TGTGCCACCAGCAGGGAAAGGACTAGCGGGAGCGAGACCCAGTACTTC.

This chain uses TRBV7-6 with TRBJ2-3; a possible D gene is TRBD2 (6 bases). Germline CDR1 SGHVS, CDR2 FNYEAQ. V was shortened by 1 base and J by 3 bases, with 20 bases between the two germline ends. The CDR3 spans 18 residues. As DNA, the CDR3 is TGTGCCAGCAGCTTAGAGGGGCCTGGGGAGGCCAGAACAGATACGCAGTATTTT. This translates into CASSLEGPGEARTDTQYF.

The chain recombines TRBV27 with TRBJ2-1; 9 bases align to TRBD1. Per the germline V gene, CDR1 is MNHEY and CDR2 is SMNVEV (reference sequence). The CDR3 consists of 15 residues. Trimming removed 1 base from V and 8 bases from J; junction bases left unmatched: 6. CDR3 nucleotide sequence: TGTGCCAGCAGTTTATTAGGGACAGGGATAGATGAGCAGTTCTTC. Its translation: CASSLLGTGIDEQFF.

This clonotype was detected only a few times. The chain carries TRBV2 and TRBJ2-5, with D possibly TRBD1 on 6 matching bases. Germline V CDR1 and CDR2: SNHLY, FYNNEI. This CDR3 has 13 residues. Trimming shortened V by 7 bases and J by 2 bases, and 11 bases separated the two germline ends. Here the CDR3 reads CASMDSGQETQYF. For the CDR3, the DNA is TGTGCCAGCATGGACAGTGGGCAAGAGACCCAGTACTTC.

This clonotype has just one count. The V gene is TRBV7-2, the J gene TRBJ2-2, with 8 bases identical to TRBD2. The CDR3 sequence is 15 residues long. V dropped 1 base and J dropped 7; count of bases not matched to a gene: 5. CDR1 is SGHTA, CDR2 FQGNSA, per germline. CDR3 sequence reads: CASSLGLASVGELFF. The DNA for the CDR3 is TGTGCCAGCAGCTTAGGACTAGCGTCCGTCGGGGAGCTGTTTTTT.

This clonotype was recorded at least ten times. V gene TRBV6-6 combines with J gene TRBJ2-4; 7 bases line up with TRBD2. Germline trimming cut 8 bases from V and 0 bases from J; bases unmatched to any gene: 4. The CDR3 totals 14 residues. CDR1 is MNHNY and CDR2 is SVGAGI in the germline V gene (reference sequence). CDR3 coding DNA: TGTGCCAGCGGGGAGGGGCTAGCCAAAAACATTCAGTACTTC. Translating gives CASGEGLAKNIQYF.

This sequence joins TRBV6-5 and TRBJ2-3; no definite D call. V gave up 2 bases and J gave up 9 bases, with 12 bases separating them. CDR3 size: 13 residues. Germline V lookup: CDR1 MNHEY, CDR2 SVGAGI. The CDR3 DNA reads as TGTGCCAGCAGTTACCTTTTGAAGGACACGCAGTATTTT. As protein: CASSYLLKDTQYF.

This sequence joins TRBV20-1 and TRBJ2-7; 8 positions match TRBD2. Unmatched junction bases numbered 15, after V lost 3 bases and J lost 5 bases. The CDR3 runs 16 residues. Per the germline V gene, CDR1 is DFQATT and CDR2 is SNEGSKA (reference sequence). The CDR3: CSARTPYPLSGDEQYF. CDR3 nucleotides: TGCAGTGCTAGGACTCCTTACCCCCTTAGCGGGGACGAGCAGTACTTC.

To note about this clonotype: A clone one base away is much larger, so this may be a read error. The chain combines TRBV5-1 with TRBJ2-1, with 7 bases that match TRBD2. The CDR3 has 16 amino acids. CDR1 and CDR2 (germline): SGHRS, YFSETQ. The J segment lost 10 bases and the V segment lost 1 base, leaving 14 bases of the junction unmatched. The CDR3 is CASSLSIASGRYEQFF. The CDR3 bases are TGCGCCAGCAGCTTGAGCATTGCTAGCGGCCGCTACGAGCAGTTCTTC.

The V and J genes are TRBV20-1 and TRBJ1-5; TRBD1 matches at 9 bases. Germline assignment: CDR1 DFQATT and CDR2 SNEGSKA (reference sequence). V lost 0 bases to trimming and J lost 0 bases; unmatched junction nucleotides: 15. The CDR3 runs to 20 residues. The CDR3 DNA reads TGCAGTGCTAGAGATCCGTTCGGGACAGGGTACCTCAATAGCAATCAGCCCCAGCATTTT. It yields the protein CSARDPFGTGYLNSNQPQHF.

The genes are TRBV7-2 and TRBJ2-7; the match to TRBD1 covers 10 bases. The J call is doubtful: the DNA matches TRBJ2-4 better. Looked up from germline, CDR1 is SGHTA and CDR2 is FQGNSA. This CDR3 spans 14 amino acids. CDR3 nucleotide sequence: TGTGCCAGCAGCTTCGACAGGGGGCCAGACATTCAGTACTTC. Its protein is CASSFDRGPDIQYF.

The chain couples TRBV7-6 to TRBJ2-5, with TRBD2 matching over 9 bases. The trim removed 4 bases at V and 11 bases at J, leaving 8 bases unmatched. The CDR3 runs to 13 residues. CDR1 SGHVS and CDR2 FNYEAQ come from the germline V gene. The CDR3 DNA reads as TGTGCCAGCAGCTCCGGCGGGGGGGATGAGCAGTACTTC. Its protein is CASSSGGGDEQYF.